The rows below give T cell receptor beta chains drawn from one sample of a study of a mutant IDH1 vaccine in newly diagnosed glioma. The table came from immunoSEQ multiplex PCR; TCRdb's copy has only in-frame clones and leaves some out. This sample has around 60,000 clones, with 89% found just once. Antigens for these TCRs are unknown. The starting material was PBMCs, obtained from a glioma patient whose treatment included an IDH1 peptide vaccine. All receptors come from a middle-aged man with glioma. Both conserved end residues are part of each CDR3. The order of the fields is D gene, clone size, V gene, J gene, CDR3 DNA, CDR3 protein. D genes are given only for firm matches. Rows may omit the clone size; those that give it use once, few, many or a size class.

TRBD2	-	TRBV6-5	TRBJ2-1	TGTGCCAGCAGTTGGGGGACTAGCGGGGGTGAGCAGTTCTTC	CASSWGTSGGEQFF
TRBD2	-	TRBV30	TRBJ2-2	TGTGCCTGGAGTCCCCATCCCGGGCGGGGGAGGAACACCGGGGAGCTGTTTTTT	CAWSPHPGRGRNTGELFF
-	-	TRBV28	TRBJ2-2	TGTGCCAGCACCGTAATTACGAACACCGGGGAGCTGTTTTTT	CASTVITNTGELFF
TRBD1	once	TRBV9	TRBJ2-2	TGTGCCAGCAGCGTATCAGGGGGCGTCGCGAACACCGGGGAGCTGTTTTTT	CASSVSGGVANTGELFF
-	-	TRBV28	TRBJ1-3	TGTGCCAGCAGTTGGACAGCGCCGGGAATAAACACCATATATTTT	CASSWTAPGINTIYF
-	-	TRBV28	TRBJ1-1	TGTGCCAGCAGTTTATATCAGGAGAACACTGAAGCTTTCTTT	CASSLYQENTEAFF
-	-	TRBV28	TRBJ2-7	TGTGCCAGCAGTGACCGAAGATACCCCGAGCAGTACTTC	CASSDRRYPEQYF
-	once	TRBV4-3	TRBJ2-7	TGCGCCAGCAGCCAAGAGGCGGATTCTAGCACCTACGAGCAGTACTTC	CASSQEADSSTYEQYF
TRBD2	-	TRBV11-1	TRBJ2-1	TGTGCCAGCAGCGCGTTCATCGGACTAGCGGGGCCCTACAATGAGCAGTTCTTC	CASSAFIGLAGPYNEQFF
-	-	TRBV30	TRBJ2-1	TGTGCCTGGAGTACCGGGACTTACCTCCATGAGCAGTTCTTC	CAWSTGTYLHEQFF
-	-	TRBV20-1	TRBJ1-2	TGCAGTGCTACTTTGTTGGGCGGCTACACCTTC	CSATLLGGYTF
TRBD1	-	TRBV6-6	TRBJ1-4	TGTGCCAGCAGCCTCGTGGACAGGGAGTGGGAAAAACTGTTTTTT	CASSLVDREWEKLFF
TRBD1	-	TRBV28	TRBJ2-7	TGTGCCAGCAGTAATTCGCGGGACAGGGGATACGAGCAGTACTTC	CASSNSRDRGYEQYF
TRBD2	-	TRBV7-2	TRBJ2-1	TGTGCCAGCAGCTTACAGGTTCGAAGCGGGATAGGCAATGAGCAGTTCTTC	CASSLQVRSGIGNEQFF
-	-	TRBV5-5	TRBJ2-7	TGTGCCAGCAGCTCCCCACAGGCAGGACTCTACGAGCAGTACTTC	CASSSPQAGLYEQYF
-	-	TRBV6-5	TRBJ2-7	TGTGCCAGCAGTTACTCCTACGGGAGAAATGAGCAGTACTTC	CASSYSYGRNEQYF
-	-	TRBV27	TRBJ2-1	TGTGCCAGCAGTTTAAGCCGCAGGGTCCACAATGAGCAGTTCTTC	CASSLSRRVHNEQFF